This T cell receptor (beta chain) appears in the sequencing data of a study of shared clonotypes between healthy human individuals. Trimming pared 1 base from V and 2 bases from J, leaving 18 bases between. Germline-derived CDR1 and CDR2 are SGHVS and FQNEAQ. The CDR3 extends over 18 amino acids. Remarks on this clone: With a much larger clone just one base away, this may be a read error.

Template amounts of 250 to 350 ng DNA, tens of thousands of T cell genomes, were employed in unsorted PBMC replicate PCRs. As originally analysed: For the immunoSEQ data, sequences were junction-only without quality scores, so filtering differed. Libraries were prepared by immunoSEQ multiplex PCR; TCRdb keeps only in-frame clonotypes and omits some of them. That table supplies the V and J calls and clone size; D and trimming were determined from the DNA. The sample contains hundreds of thousands of clones, more than 70% of which appear only once. The material sequenced was PBMCs. The TCR originated in a woman in her thirties or forties in good health. Some clones in this sample may be carry-over from other donors' samples. This chain uses TRBV7-8 with TRBJ1-3; the D gene is possibly TRBD1 (5 bases). CDR3 coding DNA: TGTGCCAGCAGCTTAGGTTACGTCAGGGATATCCCTGGAAACACCATATATTTT. Protein sequence: CASSLGYVRDIPGNTIYF. Drawing the rest from reference TRBV7-8 and TRBJ1-3, the complete variable domain is GAGVSQSPRYKVAKRGQDVALRCDPISGHVSLFWYQQALGQGPEFLTYFQNEAQLDKSGLPSDRFFAERPEGSVSTLKIQRTQQEDSAVYLCASSLGYVRDIPGNTIYFGEGSWLTVV.